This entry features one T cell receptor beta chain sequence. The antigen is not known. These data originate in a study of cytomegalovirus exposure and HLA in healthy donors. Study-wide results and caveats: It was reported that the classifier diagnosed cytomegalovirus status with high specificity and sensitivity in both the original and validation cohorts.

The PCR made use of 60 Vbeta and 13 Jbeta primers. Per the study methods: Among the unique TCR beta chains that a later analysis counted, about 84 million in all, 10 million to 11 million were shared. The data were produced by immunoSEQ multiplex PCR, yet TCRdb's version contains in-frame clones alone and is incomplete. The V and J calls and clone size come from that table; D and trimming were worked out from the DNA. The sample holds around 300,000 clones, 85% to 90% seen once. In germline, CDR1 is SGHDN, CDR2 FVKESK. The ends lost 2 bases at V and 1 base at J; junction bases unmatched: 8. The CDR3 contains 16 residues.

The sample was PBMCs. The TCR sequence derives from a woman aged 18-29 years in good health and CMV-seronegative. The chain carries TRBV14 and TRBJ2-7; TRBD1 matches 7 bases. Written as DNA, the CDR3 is TGTGCCAGCAGCCAATTCCCTGGGGACAGATCCTACGAGCAGTACTTC. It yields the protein CASSQFPGDRSYEQYF.